The 32 T cell receptor beta chains reported below all come from one sample, sequenced in a study of T cells in Graves' hyperthyroidism and ophthalmopathy. Template material for amplifying TCR beta CDR3 regions consisted of RNA transcripts. With the HTBI primer set, the TCR CDR3 went through a first round of RT-PCR. One entry per CDR3 protein results from TCRdb running MiXCR on the multiplex PCR reads. The repertoire holds more than 75,000 distinct CDR3 sequences, 51% seen once, with 25% to 30% in the top ten. The sample taken for sequencing was blood. All receptors come from a middle-aged woman with Graves' hyperthyroidism.

Notes on this clonotype: Relative to the germline gene, one junction end is altered; a read error may explain this. The gene calls are TRBV9 and TRBJ2-7, with a weak D call TRBD2 (6 bases). Germline V gene data show CDR1 as SGDLS and CDR2 as YYNGEE. The CDR3 is 13 residues long. CDR3 amino acids: CASRGDSFNEQHF. For the CDR3, the DNA is TGTGCCAGCAGGGGGGACTCGTTCAACGAGCAGCACTTC.

This clonotype has only a few counts. This chain links TRBV27 with TRBJ2-3; D not certain. This CDR3 has 15 amino acids. Germline CDR1 and CDR2: MNHEY and SMNVEV (reference sequence). Between the trimmed V and J ends, which lost 5 bases and 0 bases, there was a span of 12 bases. In nucleotides, the CDR3 is TGTGCCAGCAGTAGTTCCGGCACTAGCACAGATACGCAGTATTTT. Protein sequence: CASSSSGTSTDTQYF.

This clonotype was counted ten times or more. The rearrangement uses TRBV7-3 and TRBJ2-5; 8 bases fit TRBD2. With V trimmed by 5 bases and J by 5 bases, 10 bases remained unmatched. CDR1 is SGHTA, CDR2 FQGTGA, per germline. The CDR3 runs 15 residues. CDR3 sequence reads: CASSPSGGIGETQYF. DNA of the CDR3: TGTGCCAGCAGCCCCAGCGGGGGCATTGGGGAGACCCAGTACTTC.

This clonotype was detected ten times or more. V gene TRBV4-1 combines with J gene TRBJ1-3; D remains ambiguous. CDR1 is MGHRA and CDR2 is YSYEKL in the germline V gene. V dropped 4 bases and J dropped 5 bases, with 12 bases sitting between them. CDR3 length equals 14 residues. The CDR3 here is CASSLVMGRNTIYF. CDR3 bases: TGCGCCAGCAGCCTCGTAATGGGGAGAAACACCATATATTTT.

Turning to this clonotype: Since the CDR3 does not end with the conserved phenylalanine or tryptophan, this likely comes from a read error. Here the CDR3 DNA reads TGTGCCAGCAGCGTCCAGGGCTATGGCTACACCCTC. Protein sequence: CASSVQGYGYTL. The genes are TRBV7-8 and TRBJ1-2, with D maybe TRBD1 (5 bases). CDR1 and CDR2 from the germline V gene are SGHVS and FQNEAQ. The CDR3 is 12 residues long. Trimming left V 5 bases short and J 4 bases short, with 8 bases between.

Remarks on this clonotype: This clone may be a read error of a much larger clone one base away. J is TRBJ1-1 and V is TRBV20-1; D ambiguous. This CDR3 comprises 15 residues. From germline, CDR1 is DFQATT and CDR2 SNEGSKA (reference sequence). CDR3 DNA sequence: TGCAATGCTAGAGATCAGGTGATAATGAACACTGAAGCTTTCTTT. Encoded protein: CNARDQVIMNTEAFF.

This clonotype was seen many times. The chain combines TRBV12-3 or TRBV12-4 with TRBJ1-1, with a weak D call TRBD1 (5 bases). The CDR3 has 13 amino acids. The V gene lost 0 bases and the J gene lost 10 bases, with 12 bases spanning the gap. In DNA form, the CDR3 reads TGTGCCAGCAGTTTAGCCGGGGGTTGGGGAGCTTTCTTT. This translates into CASSLAGGWGAFF.

This chain connects TRBV29-1 to TRBJ1-1, with a possible D match to TRBD1 (6 bases). Germline values: CDR1 SQVTM, CDR2 ANQGSEA. This CDR3 is built from 16 residues. V was trimmed by 4 bases and J by 1 base, leaving 19 bases between them. For the CDR3, the DNA is TGCAGCGTTGTAGGGGGGGTCGGCAGCTCGAACACTGAAGCTTTCTTT. Translated, it gives CSVVGGVGSSNTEAFF.

The DNA of the CDR3 is TGTGCCAGCTCCCCTGGCCTCGACGGAAACACTGAAGCTTTCTTT. Protein: CASSPGLDGNTEAFF. The chain employs TRBV7-9 and TRBJ1-1; no reliable D call. Between the trimmed V and J ends, which lost 8 bases and 2 bases, there was a span of 18 bases. From germline, CDR1 is SEHNR and CDR2 FQNEAQ (reference sequence). The CDR3 loop spans 15 amino acids.

The rearrangement uses TRBV10-3 and TRBJ2-7; D might be TRBD2 (5 bases). The CDR3 is made up of 12 amino acids. The V gene lost 5 bases and the J gene lost 4 bases, with 9 bases spanning the gap. CDR1 ENHRY and CDR2 SYGVKD come from the germline V gene. For the CDR3, the DNA is TGTGCCATCAGTCGACTACCTTACGAGCAGTACTTC. As protein: CAISRLPYEQYF.

The chain recombines TRBV12-3 or TRBV12-4 with TRBJ2-5; 7 bases line up with TRBD1. CDR3 length: 16 amino acids. J gave up 4 bases and V 5 bases, and 13 bases lay outside the gene matches. The CDR3 region has the DNA TGTGCCAGCAGTACCCCGACAGGGAATTGGAGAGAGACCCAGTACTTC. It encodes CASSTPTGNWRETQYF.

Note on this clonotype: Because it lacks the conserved phenylalanine or tryptophan at the end, this CDR3 is likely a read error. The chain has TRBV20-1 and TRBJ2-5; D may correspond to TRBD1 or TRBD2 (6 bases each). The CDR3 runs 12 residues. CDR1 is DFQATT, CDR2 SNEGSKA, per germline (reference sequence). Trimming left V 4 bases short and J 5 bases short, with 11 bases between. CDR3 sequence reads: CSATGAGETQYL. The CDR3 DNA is TGCAGTGCTACAGGGGCGGGGGAGACCCAGTACCTC.

The table lists this clonotype with a count of one. J is TRBJ1-4 and V is TRBV2; D may be TRBD1 (6 bases). CDR1 and CDR2 from the germline V gene are SNHLY and FYNNEI. The CDR3 is made up of 14 amino acids. Trimming cost V 7 bases and J 7 bases, with 16 bases left between them. This chain's CDR3 is CASIPSGRGEKLFF. The DNA for the CDR3 is TGTGCCAGCATTCCTTCAGGCAGGGGTGAAAAACTGTTTTTT.

The chain uses TRBV24-1 and TRBJ1-2; 8 nucleotides align to TRBD1. V was clipped by 5 bases and J by 7 bases; unmatched bases: 8. This CDR3 spans 14 amino acids. Germline V gene sequence: CDR1 KGHDR, CDR2 SFDVKD. The CDR3 is CATSADGQGSGYTF. CDR3 nucleotides: TGTGCCACCAGTGCTGACGGACAGGGAAGTGGCTACACCTTC.

This chain uses TRBV20-1 with TRBJ1-5, with D possibly matching TRBD1 (5 bases). CDR3 length: 12 amino acids. CDR1 and CDR2 (germline): DFQATT, SNEGSKA (reference sequence). Trimming left V 7 bases short and J 6 bases short, with 13 bases between. The CDR3 region is CSGGAGSQPQHF. The CDR3 region has the DNA TGCAGTGGAGGGGCAGGGAGTCAGCCCCAGCATTTT.

This clonotype was recorded at least ten times. V usage is TRBV7-2 and J usage is TRBJ1-2, with D unclear. The CDR3 runs to 17 residues. CDR1 is SGHTA, CDR2 FQGNSA, per germline. Trimming removed 5 bases from V and 4 bases from J, with 23 bases in between. The DNA for the CDR3 is TGTGCCAGCAGCCAAGCCTACCCTGATTCGGGCCCCTATGGCTACACCTTC. It encodes CASSQAYPDSGPYGYTF. Complete variable domain (other parts from reference TRBV7-2 and TRBJ1-2): GAGVSQSPSNKVTEKGKDVELRCDPISGHTALYWYRQSLGQGLEFLIYFQGNSAPDKSGLPSDRFSAERTGGSVSTLTIQRTQQEDSAVYLCASSQAYPDSGPYGYTFGSGTRLTVV.

The sample holds many counts of this clonotype. The chain couples TRBV7-8 to TRBJ2-5; possible D gene TRBD2, 5 bases. CDR1 and CDR2 from the germline V gene are SGHVS and FQNEAQ. This CDR3 is 14 amino acids long. V dropped 1 base and J dropped 2 bases, with 8 bases sitting between them. CDR3 in amino acids: CASSLGGRQETQYF. CDR3 DNA: TGTGCCAGCAGCTTAGGAGGGCGGCAAGAGACCCAGTACTTC.

This clonotype came up many times. The rearrangement uses TRBV19 and TRBJ1-2, with 10 bases that match TRBD1. Looked up from germline, CDR1 is LNHDA and CDR2 is SQIVND (reference sequence). CDR3 length: 15 residues. J gave up 1 base and V 8 bases, and 7 bases lay outside the gene matches. The CDR3 region is CASWTGGRSNYGYTF. In DNA form, the CDR3 reads TGTGCCAGTTGGACAGGGGGAAGGAGTAACTATGGCTACACCTTC. Supplemented by reference TRBV19 and TRBJ1-2, the full variable domain reads DGGITQSPKYLFRKEGQNVTLSCEQNLNHDAMYWYRQDPGQGLRLIYYSQIVNDFQKGDIAEGYSVSREKKESFPLTVTSAQKNPTAFYLCASWTGGRSNYGYTFGSGTRLTVV.

J is TRBJ2-7 and V is TRBV29-1; TRBD1 matches at 8 bases. Germline assignment: CDR1 SQVTM and CDR2 ANQGSEA. The CDR3 loop spans 13 amino acids. The ends lost 5 bases at V and 1 base at J; junction bases unmatched: 4. This chain's CDR3 is CSVPGQDSYEQYF. DNA of the CDR3: TGCAGCGTTCCGGGACAGGATTCCTACGAGCAGTACTTC.

This clonotype was recorded once. The chain links TRBV10-1 to TRBJ2-5, with D unclear. The CDR3 runs 13 residues. Germline loops: CDR1 WNHNN, CDR2 SYGVQD (reference sequence). V was cut by 3 bases and J by 5 bases, with 10 bases left in between. In DNA form, the CDR3 reads TGCGCCAGCAGTGACCACTGCCCGGAGACCCAGTACTTC. As protein: CASSDHCPETQYF.

This clonotype is large by share. The chain has TRBV29-1 and TRBJ2-7, with D unresolved. V was shortened by 2 bases and J by 7 bases, with 12 bases between the two germline ends. CDR1 SQVTM and CDR2 ANQGSEA come from the germline V gene. The CDR3 totals 12 residues. CDR3 coding DNA: TGCAGCGTTGAATCCCTTGGTCGGGAGCAGTACTTC. Its protein is CSVESLGREQYF.

This clonotype has a count of ten or more. The gene calls are TRBV27 and TRBJ1-6; tentative D call: TRBD1 (5 bases). The germline V and J ends were trimmed by 5 bases and 7 bases, with 15 bases remaining between them. CDR1 MNHEY and CDR2 SMNVEV come from the germline V gene (reference sequence). This CDR3 comprises 15 residues. The CDR3 DNA is TGTGCCAGCAGTGGATACGGGACGGAAAATTCACCCCTCCACTTT. This gives the protein CASSGYGTENSPLHF.

Here the CDR3 reads CASSEFGQGGHEQYF. The CDR3 nucleotides read TGTGCCAGCAGTGAGTTCGGGCAGGGGGGCCACGAGCAGTACTTC. J is TRBJ2-7 and V is TRBV2; D is possibly TRBD1 (7 bases). The CDR3 contains 15 residues. Germline CDR1 is SNHLY and CDR2 is FYNNEI. V was shortened by 3 bases and J by 5 bases, with 17 bases between the two germline ends.

The J gene is TRBJ1-3, the V gene TRBV9; tentatively, D is TRBD1 (5 bases). Looked up from germline, CDR1 is SGDLS and CDR2 is YYNGEE. V was trimmed by 4 bases and J by 6 bases, leaving 17 bases between them. CDR3 length: 15 amino acids. The CDR3 nucleotides are TGTGCCAGCAGCTCCCAGGGCTATGGCTTAAACACCATATATTTT. Residues: CASSSQGYGLNTIYF.

The rearrangement uses TRBV7-2 and TRBJ1-6; 8 bases are a match to TRBD1. The CDR3 sequence is 15 residues long. CDR1 SGHTA and CDR2 FQGNSA come from the germline V gene. The V and J ends lost 5 bases and 7 bases, in that order; junction bases with no gene match: 7. DNA of the CDR3: TGTGCCAGCAGCCCCTACCGGACAGGGAATTCACCCCTCCACTTT. Protein product: CASSPYRTGNSPLHF. Based on the CDR3 plus reference TRBV7-2 and TRBJ1-6, the full variable domain is GAGVSQSPSNKVTEKGKDVELRCDPISGHTALYWYRQSLGQGLEFLIYFQGNSAPDKSGLPSDRFSAERTGGSVSTLTIQRTQQEDSAVYLCASSPYRTGNSPLHFGNGTRLTVT.

This chain joins TRBV7-6 and TRBJ2-2, with D possibly TRBD2 on 5 matching bases. This CDR3 has 15 residues. Germline V gene lookup returns CDR1 SGHVS and CDR2 FNYEAQ. Deletions cut 1 base from V and 0 bases from J, with 6 bases between. The CDR3 spells CASSLGGTNTGELFF. CDR3 coding DNA: TGTGCCAGCAGCTTAGGAGGGACGAACACCGGGGAGCTGTTTTTT.

This clonotype was seen many times. The DNA for the CDR3 is TGCAGCGTCCTCAGCCGGCGGGGGCTCGAAGCTTTCTTT. Residues: CSVLSRRGLEAFF. The rearrangement uses TRBV29-1 and TRBJ1-1; a weak D match, TRBD1 (6 bases). The V and J ends lost 6 bases and 8 bases respectively, with 19 bases between them. Germline V CDR1 and CDR2: SQVTM, ANQGSEA. This CDR3 contains 13 residues. The variable domain in full, completed from reference TRBV29-1 and TRBJ1-1, reads SAVISQKPSRDICQRGTSLTIQCQVDSQVTMMFWYRQQPGQSLTLIATANQGSEATYESGFVIDKFPISRPNLTFSTLTVSNMSPEDSSIYLCSVLSRRGLEAFFGQGTRLTVV.

The genes are TRBV7-2 and TRBJ2-5; D is perhaps TRBD2 (8 bases). Trimming took 0 bases from V and 7 from J, leaving 18 bases between them. Per the germline V gene, CDR1 is SGHTA and CDR2 is FQGNSA. CDR3 length: 16 amino acids. CDR3 nucleotide sequence: TGTGCCAGCAGCTTAGCTAGCGGGACAGCTAACGGGACCCAGTACTTC. Protein: CASSLASGTANGTQYF.

In this sample, this clonotype turned up once. The chain has TRBV24-1 and TRBJ1-2; D might be TRBD1 (5 bases). With 5 bases removed from V and 6 bases from J, the gap between germline ends came to 18 bases. Germline V gene data show CDR1 as KGHDR and CDR2 as SFDVKD. The CDR3 has 15 amino acids. The CDR3 DNA follows: TGTGCCACCAGTGCTAGAGTACAGGCAGAAAATGGCTACACCTTC. It yields the protein CATSARVQAENGYTF.

The chain is built from TRBV7-9 and TRBJ2-5; 9 bases are shared with TRBD1. Germline loops: CDR1 SEHNR, CDR2 FQNEAQ (reference sequence). The junction had 1 base not matched to a gene; V was cut back by 1 base and J by 7 bases. CDR3 length: 13 amino acids. The CDR3 is CASSLGDRVTQYF. In DNA form, the CDR3 reads TGTGCCAGCAGCTTAGGGGACAGGGTGACCCAGTACTTC. The full variable domain, with the rest looked up from reference TRBV7-9 and TRBJ2-5, is DTGVSQNPRHKITKRGQNVTFRCDPISEHNRLYWYRQTLGQGPEFLTYFQNEAQLEKSRLLSDRFSAERPKGSFSTLEIQRTEQGDSAMYLCASSLGDRVTQYFGPGTRLLVL.

This clonotype was counted many times. The chain uses TRBV29-1 and TRBJ1-2; possibly TRBD1 for D (5 bases). Trimming stripped 7 bases from V and 5 bases from J, with 11 bases between. This CDR3 has 11 amino acids. Germline loops: CDR1 SQVTM, CDR2 ANQGSEA. As DNA, the CDR3 is TGCAGCGCAGAGACAGCGTATGGCTACACCTTC. It codes for CSAETAYGYTF.

At least ten counts were recorded for this clonotype. The rearrangement links TRBV2 to TRBJ2-3; D not resolved. CDR3 length: 14 amino acids. Germline CDR1 and CDR2: SNHLY and FYNNEI. Trimming pared 7 bases from V and 0 bases from J, leaving 11 bases between. DNA of the CDR3: TGTGCCAGCAAAAGGGATTTTAGCACAGATACGCAGTATTTT. Its translation: CASKRDFSTDTQYF.